This entry concerns a single T cell receptor (beta chain). Here immunoSEQ multiplex PCR was the method, and the copy in TCRdb shows in-frame clones only, minus some. Altogether 150,000 to 200,000 clones are present, 80% being singletons, with the ten largest covering roughly 3.4%. This entry comes from a study of blood T cell repertoires in COVID-19. In germline, CDR1 is SGHNT, CDR2 YENEEA. CDR3 length: 15 amino acids. V shed 4 bases and J shed 8 bases, with 20 bases lying between them. The origin of this receptor is a woman aged 55-69 years who had recovered from COVID-19. The chain joins TRBV11-3 to TRBJ1-2; possibly TRBD1 for D (5 bases). Sequencing input: PBMCs or T cells enriched from blood (not recorded which). DNA for the CDR3: TGTGCCAGCAGCTCGGGGGGGACGGGAGGCTTCGGCTACACCTTC. Translating gives CASSSGGTGGFGYTF.